This T cell receptor beta chain was recovered during a study of PD-L1 blockade in urothelial cancer. Study information: Around 2014, patients got going on atezolizumab, taking 1,200 mg intravenously every 3 weeks. T cells were recovered from blood samples at a median of around 140,000. Study-level points and caveats: Having blood TCR clonality under the median before treatment predicted better survival.

Stated time point: pretreatment peripheral blood. The templates were synthetic TCR analogs, and they were spiked into each PCR. Repertoires were generated with immunoSEQ multiplex PCR, while TCRdb's copy carries only in-frame clones and drops some. Among tens of thousands of clones listed, 90% were seen once. With regard to this clone: Its specificity is unknown.

Germline trimming cut 6 bases from V and 0 bases from J; bases unmatched to any gene: 3. This CDR3 has 15 amino acids. Germline V gene data show CDR1 as SGHRS and CDR2 as YFSETQ. This receptor was identified in a man between 60 and 70 years old with urothelial cancer. The rearrangement joins TRBV5-1 to TRBJ2-2; 9 positions agree with TRBD1. This specimen consisted of PBMCs, obtained around atezolizumab (anti-PD-L1) treatment. This chain's CDR3 is CASTRDRANTGELFF. The CDR3 DNA sequence: TGCGCCAGCACCCGGGACAGGGCGAACACCGGGGAGCTGTTTTTT.